This T cell receptor beta chain was profiled in a study of a mutant IDH1 vaccine in newly diagnosed glioma. Study-level background: The study started vaccination 4-6 weeks after radiotherapy alone, or with temozolomide cycles. Scheduled at week 35, visit V12 preceded visit V13, held at week 47. Study-wide results and caveats: Pseudoprogression appears to have had no connection to changes in top peripheral T cell clonotypes.

TCRdb's copy holds only in-frame clones and misses some; the assay was immunoSEQ multiplex PCR. The sample holds tens of thousands of clones, roughly 71% seen once. Documented time point: week 35, safety follow-up. Doses consisted of 300 ug of mutant IDH1 20-mer peptide each, paired with topical imiquimod. The astrocytomas were IDH1-mutant, ATRX-negative, and WHO grade 3 or 4. Regarding this clone: Antigen unknown.

V was clipped by 1 base and J by 1 base; unmatched bases: 3. CDR3 length equals 16 residues. Germline V gene sequence: CDR1 SGHAT, CDR2 FQNNGV. The material sequenced was PBMCs, taken from a glioma patient whose treatment included an IDH1 peptide vaccine. The genes are TRBV11-2 and TRBJ2-1; 8 bases line up with TRBD2. The sequence was obtained from a man in his fifties or sixties with glioma. The CDR3 DNA follows: TGTGCCAGCAGCTTAGTACTAGCGGAATCCTACAATGAGCAGTTCTTC. This sequence encodes CASSLVLAESYNEQFF.